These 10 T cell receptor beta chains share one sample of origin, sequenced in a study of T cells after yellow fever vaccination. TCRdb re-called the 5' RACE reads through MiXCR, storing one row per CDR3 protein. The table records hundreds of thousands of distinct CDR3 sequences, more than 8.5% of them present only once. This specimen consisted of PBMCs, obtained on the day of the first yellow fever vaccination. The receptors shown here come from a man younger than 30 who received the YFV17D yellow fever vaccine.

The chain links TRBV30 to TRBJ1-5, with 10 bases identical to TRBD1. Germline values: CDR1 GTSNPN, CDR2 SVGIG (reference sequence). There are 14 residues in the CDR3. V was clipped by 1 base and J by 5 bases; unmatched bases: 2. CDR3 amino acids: CAWSATGGHQPQHF. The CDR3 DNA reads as TGTGCCTGGAGTGCGACAGGGGGCCATCAGCCCCAGCATTTT.

The CDR3 DNA follows: TGTGCCAGCAGTTGGGGACAGGGGTACTCCTACGAGCAGTACTTC. It yields the protein CASSWGQGYSYEQYF. This chain uses TRBV6-2 or TRBV6-3 with TRBJ2-7, with 10 bases matching TRBD1. This CDR3 region has 15 residues. Germline CDR1 is MNHEY and CDR2 is SVGEGT. With V trimmed by 4 bases and J by 0 bases, 3 bases remained unmatched.

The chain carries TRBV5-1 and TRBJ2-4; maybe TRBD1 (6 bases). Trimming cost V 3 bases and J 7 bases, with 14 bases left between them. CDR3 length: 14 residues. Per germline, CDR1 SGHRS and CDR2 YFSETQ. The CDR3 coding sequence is TGCGCCAGCAGCTCAGACCCAGGGGTCAACATTCAGTACTTC. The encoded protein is CASSSDPGVNIQYF. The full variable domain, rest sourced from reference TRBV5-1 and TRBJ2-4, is KAGVTQTPRYLIKTRGQQVTLSCSPISGHRSVSWYQQTPGQGLQFLFEYFSETQRNKGNFPGRFSGRQFSNSRSEMNVSTLELGDSALYLCASSSDPGVNIQYFGAGTRLSVL.

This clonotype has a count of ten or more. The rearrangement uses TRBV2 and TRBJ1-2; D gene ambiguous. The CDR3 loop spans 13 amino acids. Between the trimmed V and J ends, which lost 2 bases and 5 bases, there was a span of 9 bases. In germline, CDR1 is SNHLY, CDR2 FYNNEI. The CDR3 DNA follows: TGTGCCAGCAGTGAAACGAGACGGTATGGCTACACCTTC. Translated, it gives CASSETRRYGYTF. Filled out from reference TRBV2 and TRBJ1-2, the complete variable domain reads EPEVTQTPSHQVTQMGQEVILRCVPISNHLYFYWYRQILGQKVEFLVSFYNNEISEKSEIFDDQFSVERPDGSNFTLKIRSTKLEDSAMYFCASSETRRYGYTFGSGTRLTVV.

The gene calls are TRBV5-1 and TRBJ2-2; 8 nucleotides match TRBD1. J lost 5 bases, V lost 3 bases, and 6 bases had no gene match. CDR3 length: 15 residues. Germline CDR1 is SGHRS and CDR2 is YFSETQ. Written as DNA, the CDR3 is TGCGCCAGCAGCTACCCGACAGGGGATACCGGGGAGCTGTTTTTT. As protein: CASSYPTGDTGELFF.

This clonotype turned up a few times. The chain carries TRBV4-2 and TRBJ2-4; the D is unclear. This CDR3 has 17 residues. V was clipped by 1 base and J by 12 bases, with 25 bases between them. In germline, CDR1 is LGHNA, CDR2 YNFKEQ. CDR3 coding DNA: TGTGCCAGCAGCCAAGTCCCACTCACGGCAGACCCCACGCCTCAGTACTTC. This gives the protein CASSQVPLTADPTPQYF.

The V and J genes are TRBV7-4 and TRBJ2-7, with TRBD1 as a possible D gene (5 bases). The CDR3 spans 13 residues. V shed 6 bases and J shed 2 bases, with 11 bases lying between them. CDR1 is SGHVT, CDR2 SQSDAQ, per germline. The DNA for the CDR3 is TGTGCCAGCAGTAATAGGACACCCTACGAGCAGTACTTC. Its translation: CASSNRTPYEQYF.

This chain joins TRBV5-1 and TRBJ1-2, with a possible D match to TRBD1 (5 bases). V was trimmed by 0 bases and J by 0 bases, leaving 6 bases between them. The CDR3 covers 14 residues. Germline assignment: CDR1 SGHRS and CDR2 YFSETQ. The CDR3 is CASSLAGPNYGYTF. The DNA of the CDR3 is TGCGCCAGCAGCTTGGCAGGGCCTAACTATGGCTACACCTTC.

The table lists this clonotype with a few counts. The CDR3 bases are TGCAGTGCTATTCAGGGTTACGAGCAGTACTTC. Amino acid sequence: CSAIQGYEQYF. The rearrangement joins TRBV20-1 to TRBJ2-7; possible D gene TRBD1, 5 bases. Looked up from germline, CDR1 is DFQATT and CDR2 is SNEGSKA (reference sequence). V gave up 4 bases and J gave up 4 bases, with 8 bases separating them. This CDR3 is built from 11 residues.

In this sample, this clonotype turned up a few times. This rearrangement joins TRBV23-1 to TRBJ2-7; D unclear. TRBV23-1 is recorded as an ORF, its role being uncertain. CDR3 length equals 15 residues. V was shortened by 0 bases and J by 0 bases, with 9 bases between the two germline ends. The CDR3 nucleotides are TGCGCCAGCAGTCAATCGGGGTCTAGCTCCTACGAGCAGTACGTC. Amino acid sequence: CASSQSGSSSYEQYV.